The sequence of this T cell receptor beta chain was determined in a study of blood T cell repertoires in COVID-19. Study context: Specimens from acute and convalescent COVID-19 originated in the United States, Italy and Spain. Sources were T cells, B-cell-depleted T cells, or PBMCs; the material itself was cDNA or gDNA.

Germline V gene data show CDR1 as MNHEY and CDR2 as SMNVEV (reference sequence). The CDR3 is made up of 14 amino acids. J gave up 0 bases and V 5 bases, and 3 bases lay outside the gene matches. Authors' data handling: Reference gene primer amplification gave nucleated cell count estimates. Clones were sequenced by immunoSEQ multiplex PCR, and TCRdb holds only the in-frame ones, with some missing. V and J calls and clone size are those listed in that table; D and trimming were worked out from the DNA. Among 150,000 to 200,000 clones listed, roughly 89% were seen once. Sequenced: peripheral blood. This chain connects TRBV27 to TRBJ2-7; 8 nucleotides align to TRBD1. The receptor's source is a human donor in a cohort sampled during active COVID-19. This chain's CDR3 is CASSRQGNSYEQYF. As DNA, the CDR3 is TGTGCCAGCAGTCGACAGGGGAACTCCTACGAGCAGTACTTC.